A single sample is the source of the 25 T cell receptor beta chains below, sequenced in a study of early T cells in non-severe SARS-CoV-2 infection. TCRdb re-derived calls from the 5' RACE reads in MiXCR, one entry per CDR3 protein. The table has tens of thousands of distinct CDR3 sequences, around 14% seen once. Source material: whole blood. These receptors were taken from an adult who was a healthcare worker with PCR-confirmed SARS-CoV-2 infection or an uninfected control (not recorded which).

This clonotype was seen more than once but under ten times. The CDR3 reads CASSLDESRNSPLHF. CDR3 DNA: TGTGCCAGCAGCTTAGATGAGTCCAGAAATTCACCCCTCCACTTT. The chain employs TRBV11-2 and TRBJ1-6; D is ambiguous. Germline V gives CDR1 SGHAT, CDR2 FQNNGV. The CDR3 covers 15 residues. Trimming stripped 0 bases from V and 7 bases from J, with 10 bases between.

The table lists this clonotype with a few counts. The gene calls are TRBV5-5 and TRBJ1-1; D possibly corresponds to TRBD1 (6 bases). Germline-derived CDR1 and CDR2 are SGHKS and YYEKEE (reference sequence). CDR3 length: 16 amino acids. V was trimmed by 0 bases and J by 5 bases, leaving 17 bases between them. The CDR3 reads CASSLEGIGGRTEAFF. CDR3 in DNA: TGTGCCAGCAGCTTGGAGGGGATCGGGGGGCGGACTGAAGCTTTCTTT.

For this clonotype: Compared with germline, one end of the junction differs, possibly owing to a read error. The V gene is TRBV7-2, the J gene TRBJ1-3; a possible D gene is TRBD1 (6 bases). This CDR3 has 16 residues. The germline V gene has CDR1 SGHTA and CDR2 FQGNSA. CDR3 coding DNA: TGTGCCAGCAGCCGAAACCGGGACATCTCTGAAAACACCATATATTTT. Amino acids: CASSRNRDISENTIYF.

There are many counts of this clonotype. V is TRBV5-6 and J is TRBJ2-3; 12 bases are a match to TRBD2. Per the germline V gene, CDR1 is SGHDT and CDR2 is YYEEEE. V gave up 3 bases and J gave up 5 bases; unmatched junction bases: 4. The CDR3 runs 15 residues. The CDR3 spells CASSSPSGGVDTQYF. CDR3 nucleotides: TGTGCCAGCAGCTCGCCTAGCGGGGGGGTAGATACGCAGTATTTT.

This clonotype was recorded at least ten times. This chain links TRBV18 with TRBJ1-2; the match to TRBD1 covers 7 bases. V shed 3 bases and J 0 bases; nucleotides not matched to a gene: 4. CDR3 length: 15 amino acids. Germline V CDR1 and CDR2: KGHSH, LQKENI. The CDR3 here is CASSPQTGTNYGYTF. The CDR3 DNA is TGTGCCAGCTCACCCCAGACAGGGACTAACTATGGCTACACCTTC.

CDR3 in amino acids: CASSLSGYNSPLHF. CDR3 in DNA: TGCGCCAGCAGCTTGTCGGGGTATAATTCACCCCTCCACTTT. This chain uses TRBV5-1 with TRBJ1-6; no firm D call. Trimming pared 1 base from V and 4 bases from J, leaving 6 bases between. Per germline, CDR1 SGHRS and CDR2 YFSETQ. This CDR3 is 14 amino acids long.

At least ten counts were recorded for this clonotype. Here the CDR3 reads CASSEGDTQYF. The CDR3 nucleotides read TGTGCCAGCAGCGAGGGTGATACGCAGTATTTT. J is TRBJ2-3 and V is TRBV27; the D gene is possibly TRBD2 (5 bases). Germline V CDR1 and CDR2: MNHEY, SMNVEV (reference sequence). The ends were cut back, 6 bases at V and 6 bases at J, with 7 bases in the middle. This CDR3 region has 11 residues.

This rearrangement joins TRBV5-1 to TRBJ2-2; no clear D gene. CDR1 is SGHRS, CDR2 YFSETQ, per germline. The CDR3 totals 15 residues. V shed 0 bases and J shed 1 base, with 7 bases lying between them. The CDR3 nucleotides read TGCGCCAGCAGCTTGGAAGTGCGGAACACCGGGGAGCTGTTTTTT. It encodes CASSLEVRNTGELFF. The variable domain in full, completed from reference TRBV5-1 and TRBJ2-2, reads KAGVTQTPRYLIKTRGQQVTLSCSPISGHRSVSWYQQTPGQGLQFLFEYFSETQRNKGNFPGRFSGRQFSNSRSEMNVSTLELGDSALYLCASSLEVRNTGELFFGEGSRLTVL.

The chain couples TRBV2 to TRBJ2-2, with D possibly being TRBD2 (6 bases). The CDR3 contains 15 residues. Deletions cut 6 bases from V and 0 bases from J, with 11 bases between. CDR1 and CDR2 (germline): SNHLY, FYNNEI. The CDR3 DNA is TGTGCCAGCAGGACCGGGACTTCGAACACCGGGGAGCTGTTTTTT. It translates to CASRTGTSNTGELFF.

The chain links TRBV9 to TRBJ2-1; D could derive from TRBD1 or TRBD2 (5 bases each). Trimming took 0 bases from V and 7 from J, leaving 11 bases between them. The CDR3 runs to 14 residues. CDR1 is SGDLS and CDR2 is YYNGEE in the germline V gene. The CDR3 region is CASSVEVGVNEQFF. In DNA form, the CDR3 reads TGTGCCAGCAGCGTAGAAGTGGGGGTGAATGAGCAGTTCTTC.

This sequence joins TRBV7-9 and TRBJ1-1; D is unclear. Germline V CDR1 and CDR2: SEHNR, FQNEAQ (reference sequence). The CDR3 loop spans 12 amino acids. Trimming removed 1 base at V and 8 bases at J, with 8 bases between. CDR3 DNA: TGTGCCAGCAGCTTAGGAAGGCTCGAAGCTTTCTTT. Residues: CASSLGRLEAFF.

This clonotype appeared a few times. V and J are TRBV20-1 and TRBJ1-1; possible D gene TRBD1, 5 bases. Trimming took 5 bases from V and 5 from J, leaving 18 bases between them. The CDR3 contains 14 residues. Germline values: CDR1 DFQATT, CDR2 SNEGSKA (reference sequence). CDR3 nucleotides: TGCAGTGCTGGCCCCCCTGGGGGGGATACTGAAGCTTTCTTT. Amino acid sequence: CSAGPPGGDTEAFF.

This clonotype was recorded at least ten times. The V and J genes are TRBV27 and TRBJ1-1; D is possibly TRBD1 (5 bases). This CDR3 has 12 amino acids. V was shortened by 8 bases and J by 8 bases, with 15 bases between the two germline ends. From germline, CDR1 is MNHEY and CDR2 SMNVEV (reference sequence). CDR3 region: CASYVSRGEAFF. The DNA of the CDR3 is TGTGCCAGCTATGTAAGTCGGGGGGAAGCTTTCTTT.

This clonotype was seen a handful of times. The chain carries TRBV5-1 and TRBJ2-7; 7 nucleotides align to TRBD2. Germline V gene data show CDR1 as SGHRS and CDR2 as YFSETQ. The CDR3 runs 16 residues. V shed 0 bases and J 2 bases; nucleotides not matched to a gene: 8. The CDR3 spells CASSLVSRGSPYEQYF. CDR3 DNA sequence: TGCGCCAGCAGCTTGGTCTCGCGGGGGAGCCCCTACGAGCAGTACTTC. The full variable domain, its missing parts supplied by reference TRBV5-1 and TRBJ2-7, is KAGVTQTPRYLIKTRGQQVTLSCSPISGHRSVSWYQQTPGQGLQFLFEYFSETQRNKGNFPGRFSGRQFSNSRSEMNVSTLELGDSALYLCASSLVSRGSPYEQYFGPGTRLTVT.

Details on this clonotype: The junction differs from germline at one of its ends, possibly a read error. The chain couples TRBV29-1 to TRBJ1-2; possible D gene TRBD1, 6 bases. This CDR3 comprises 12 residues. Germline V gene lookup returns CDR1 SQVTM and CDR2 ANQGSEA. CDR3 sequence reads: CSAYRTDYSYTF. DNA of the CDR3: TGCAGCGCCTACAGGACAGACTATAGCTACACCTTC. Based on the CDR3 plus reference TRBV29-1 and TRBJ1-2, the full variable domain is SAVISQKPSRDICQRGTSLTIQCQVDSQVTMMFWYRQQPGQSLTLIATANQGSEATYESGFVIDKFPISRPNLTFSTLTVSNMSPEDSSIYLCSAYRTDYSYTFGSGTRLTVV.

This chain links TRBV7-8 with TRBJ2-4, with D possibly TRBD1 on 5 matching bases. The germline gives CDR1 SGHVS, CDR2 FQNEAQ. Deletions cut 5 bases from V and 0 bases from J, with 14 bases between. This CDR3 comprises 16 residues. In nucleotides, the CDR3 is TGTGCCAGCAGCCCCCAGGGTTTCCTAGCCAAAAACATTCAGTACTTC. As protein: CASSPQGFLAKNIQYF.

This clonotype was seen ten or more times. V and J are TRBV6-5 and TRBJ2-3; D tentatively reads TRBD1 or TRBD2 (5 bases each). With 5 bases removed from V and 6 bases from J, the gap between germline ends came to 12 bases. Germline assignment: CDR1 MNHEY and CDR2 SVGAGI. The CDR3 runs 13 residues. CDR3 in DNA: TGTGCCAGCAGTCGGGGCTTATGGGATACGCAGTATTTT. Its protein is CASSRGLWDTQYF.

With respect to this clonotype: The junction and the germline gene differ at one end; a read error may be behind it. The chain uses TRBV6-5 and TRBJ2-3; possible D gene TRBD2, 7 bases. The CDR3 runs 14 residues. CDR1 and CDR2 (germline): MNHEY, SVGAGI. CDR3 region: CASSYSGGRLVWNF. CDR3 DNA sequence: TGTGCCAGCAGTTATTCGGGGGGCCGTCTAGTATGGAATTTT.

In this sample, this clonotype turned up a few times. The V gene is TRBV7-6, the J gene TRBJ2-3; D gene uncertain. V lost 1 base and J 7 bases, leaving 9 bases between the germline ends. Germline CDR1 SGHVS, CDR2 FNYEAQ. This CDR3 has 13 amino acids. The CDR3 protein is CASSLDPRNTQYF. The CDR3 DNA sequence: TGTGCCAGCAGCTTAGACCCTAGGAATACGCAGTATTTT.

This clonotype was seen ten or more times. In nucleotides, the CDR3 is TGTGCCAGCAGCCATTTCCGGCCCAGACACTCTAACTATGGCTACACCTTC. Translating gives CASSHFRPRHSNYGYTF. The chain has TRBV11-2 and TRBJ1-2; no definite D call. From germline, CDR1 is SGHAT and CDR2 FQNNGV. There are 17 residues in the CDR3. Between the trimmed V and J ends, which lost 5 bases and 0 bases, there was a span of 19 bases.

The chain couples TRBV10-1 to TRBJ2-3; D unresolved. This CDR3 is built from 14 residues. The V end lost 4 bases, the J end lost 0 bases, and 8 bases lay between the germline ends. CDR1 WNHNN and CDR2 SYGVQD come from the germline V gene (reference sequence). The DNA for the CDR3 is TGCGCCAGCAGTGGGTGGCTTAGCACAGATACGCAGTATTTT. It yields the protein CASSGWLSTDTQYF.

The chain employs TRBV18 and TRBJ2-1; D gene uncertain. The germline CDR1 and CDR2 sequences are KGHSH and LQKENI. Trimming removed 3 bases from V and 9 bases from J, with 12 bases in between. This CDR3 is built from 13 residues. The CDR3 nucleotides read TGTGCCAGCTCACCTCGAGATCGAGGTGAGCAGTTCTTC. Protein: CASSPRDRGEQFF.

V usage is TRBV7-2 and J usage is TRBJ2-7; 7 bases line up with TRBD1. This CDR3 has 14 residues. CDR1 is SGHTA and CDR2 is FQGNSA in the germline V gene. Losses at the gene ends were 3 bases for V and 4 bases for J; bases not matched to a gene: 6. CDR3 residues: CASSFGTVLYEQYF. DNA for the CDR3: TGTGCCAGCAGCTTCGGGACAGTTCTTTACGAGCAGTACTTC.

This clonotype was detected ten times or more. The chain is built from TRBV29-1 and TRBJ1-5, with a possible D match to TRBD1 (6 bases). V lost 2 bases and J lost 7, with 12 bases in between. Per the germline V gene, CDR1 is SQVTM and CDR2 is ANQGSEA. CDR3 length: 13 amino acids. CDR3: CSVEPGGDQPQHF. The CDR3 coding sequence is TGCAGCGTTGAACCGGGGGGCGACCAGCCCCAGCATTTT. The variable domain in full, with the rest retrieved from reference TRBV29-1 and TRBJ1-5, is SAVISQKPSRDICQRGTSLTIQCQVDSQVTMMFWYRQQPGQSLTLIATANQGSEATYESGFVIDKFPISRPNLTFSTLTVSNMSPEDSSIYLCSVEPGGDQPQHFGDGTRLSIL.

This clonotype has a handful of counts. V gene TRBV12-3 or TRBV12-4 combines with J gene TRBJ1-1; D perhaps matches TRBD1 (6 bases). V dropped 10 bases and J dropped 0 bases, with 12 bases sitting between them. The CDR3 is 13 residues long. CDR3 protein: CANSRGLNTEAFF. For the CDR3, the DNA is TGTGCCAACTCCAGGGGCTTGAACACTGAAGCTTTCTTT.